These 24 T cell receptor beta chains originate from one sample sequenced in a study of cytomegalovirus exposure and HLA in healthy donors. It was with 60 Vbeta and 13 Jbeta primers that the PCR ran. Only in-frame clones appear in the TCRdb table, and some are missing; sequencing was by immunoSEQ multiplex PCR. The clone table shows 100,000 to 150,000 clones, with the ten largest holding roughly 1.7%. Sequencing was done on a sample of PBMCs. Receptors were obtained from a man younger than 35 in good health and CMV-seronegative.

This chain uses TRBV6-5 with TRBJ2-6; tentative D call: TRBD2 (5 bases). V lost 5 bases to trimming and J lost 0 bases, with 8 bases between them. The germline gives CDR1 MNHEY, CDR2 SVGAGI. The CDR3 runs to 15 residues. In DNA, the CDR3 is TGTGCCAGCAGTCACGACTACTCTGGGGCCAACGTCCTGACTTTC. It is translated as CASSHDYSGANVLTF.

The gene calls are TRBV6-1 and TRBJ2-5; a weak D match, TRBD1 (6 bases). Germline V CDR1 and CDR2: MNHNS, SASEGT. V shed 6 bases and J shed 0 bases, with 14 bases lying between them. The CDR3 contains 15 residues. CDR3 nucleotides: TGTGCCAGCAGCGCTCTGACAGGACACCAAGAGACCCAGTACTTC. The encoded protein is CASSALTGHQETQYF.

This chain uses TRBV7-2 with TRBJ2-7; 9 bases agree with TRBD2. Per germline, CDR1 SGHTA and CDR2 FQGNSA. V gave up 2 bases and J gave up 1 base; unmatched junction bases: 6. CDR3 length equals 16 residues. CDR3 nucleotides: TGTGCCAGCAGCTTAAAGACTAGCGGAGATTCCTACGAGCAGTACTTC. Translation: CASSLKTSGDSYEQYF.

DNA for the CDR3: TGCGCCAGCAGCTTACCCTGGGACAGGGCCTCCTACGAGCAGTACTTC. This encodes CASSLPWDRASYEQYF. V is TRBV5-1 and J is TRBJ2-7; 9 nucleotides line up with TRBD1. Germline lookup yields CDR1 SGHRS and CDR2 YFSETQ. CDR3 length equals 16 residues. After removal of 2 bases from V and 0 bases from J, the junction contained 6 bases not matched to a gene.

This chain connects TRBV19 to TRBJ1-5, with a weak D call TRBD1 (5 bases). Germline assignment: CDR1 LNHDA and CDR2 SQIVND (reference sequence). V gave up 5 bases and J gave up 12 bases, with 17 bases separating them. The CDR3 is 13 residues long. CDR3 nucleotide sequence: TGTGCCAGTAGTCCCCGCTCCTGGACATACCAGCATTTT. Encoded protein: CASSPRSWTYQHF.

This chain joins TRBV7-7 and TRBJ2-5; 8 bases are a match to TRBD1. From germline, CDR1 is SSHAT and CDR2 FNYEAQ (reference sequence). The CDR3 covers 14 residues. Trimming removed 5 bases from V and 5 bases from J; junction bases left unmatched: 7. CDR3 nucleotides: TGTGCCAGCAGCAGCCAGGGGGCGGGTGAGACCCAGTACTTC. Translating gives CASSSQGAGETQYF.

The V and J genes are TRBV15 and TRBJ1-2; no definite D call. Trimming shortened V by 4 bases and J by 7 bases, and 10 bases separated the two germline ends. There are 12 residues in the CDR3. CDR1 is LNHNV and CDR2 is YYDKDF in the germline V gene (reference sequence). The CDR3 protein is CATSTRSFGYTF. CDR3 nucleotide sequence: TGTGCCACCAGCACCCGGTCTTTTGGCTACACCTTC.

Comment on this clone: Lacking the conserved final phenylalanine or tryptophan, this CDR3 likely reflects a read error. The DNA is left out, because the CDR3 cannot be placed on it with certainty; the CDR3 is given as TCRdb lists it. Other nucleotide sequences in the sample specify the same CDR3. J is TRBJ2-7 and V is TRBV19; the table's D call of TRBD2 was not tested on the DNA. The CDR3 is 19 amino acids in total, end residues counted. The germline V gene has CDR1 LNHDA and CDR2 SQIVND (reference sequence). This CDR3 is CASSIGQGKNHAAGAAILC.

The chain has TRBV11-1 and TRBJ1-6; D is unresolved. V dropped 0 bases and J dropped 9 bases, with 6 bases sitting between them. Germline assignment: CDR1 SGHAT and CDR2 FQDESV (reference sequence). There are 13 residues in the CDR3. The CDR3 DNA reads TGTGCCAGCAGCTTAGCTACTGGTTCACCCCTCCACTTT. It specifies CASSLATGSPLHF.

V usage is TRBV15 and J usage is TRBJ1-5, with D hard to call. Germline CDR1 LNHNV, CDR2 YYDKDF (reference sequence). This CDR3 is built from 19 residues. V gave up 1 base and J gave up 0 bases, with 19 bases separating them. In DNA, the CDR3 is TGTGCCACCAGCAGAGTTAACAAGTTCGACTTTTATAGCAATCAGCCCCAGCATTTT. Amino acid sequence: CATSRVNKFDFYSNQPQHF.

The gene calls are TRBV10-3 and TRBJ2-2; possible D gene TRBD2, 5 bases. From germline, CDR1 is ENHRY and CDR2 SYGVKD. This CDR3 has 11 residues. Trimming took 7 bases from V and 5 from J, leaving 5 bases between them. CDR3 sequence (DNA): TGTGCCATCACGGGAACCGGGGAGCTGTTTTTT. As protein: CAITGTGELFF.

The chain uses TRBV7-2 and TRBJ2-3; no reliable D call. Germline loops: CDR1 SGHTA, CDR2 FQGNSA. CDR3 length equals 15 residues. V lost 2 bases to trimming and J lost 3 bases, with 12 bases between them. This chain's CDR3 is CASSLISGKTDTQYF. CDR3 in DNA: TGTGCCAGCAGCTTAATATCAGGAAAGACAGATACGCAGTATTTT.

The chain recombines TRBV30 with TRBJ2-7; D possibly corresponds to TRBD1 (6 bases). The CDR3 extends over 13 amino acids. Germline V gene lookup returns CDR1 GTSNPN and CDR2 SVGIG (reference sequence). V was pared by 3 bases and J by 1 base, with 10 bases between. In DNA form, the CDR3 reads TGTGCCTGGAGGCCCAGGGGATCCTACGAGCAGTACTTC. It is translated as CAWRPRGSYEQYF. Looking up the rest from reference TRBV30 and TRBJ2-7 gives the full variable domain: SQTIHQWPATLVQPVGSPLSLECTVEGTSNPNLYWYRQAAGRGLQLLFYSVGIGQISSEVPQNLSASRPQDRQFILSSKKLLLSDSGFYLCAWRPRGSYEQYFGPGTRLTVT.

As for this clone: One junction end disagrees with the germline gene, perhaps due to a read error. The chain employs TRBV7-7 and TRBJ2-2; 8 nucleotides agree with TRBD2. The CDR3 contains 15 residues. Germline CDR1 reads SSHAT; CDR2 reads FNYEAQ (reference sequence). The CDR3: CASSLGTAGAGELFF. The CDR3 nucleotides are TGTGCTAGCAGCTTAGGTACAGCGGGAGCCGGGGAGCTGTTTTTT.

CDR3 sequence: CASSQDPDSGANVLTF. DNA of the CDR3: TGCGCCAGCAGCCAAGATCCAGACTCTGGGGCCAACGTCCTGACTTTC. The chain couples TRBV4-3 to TRBJ2-6, with unresolved D. The CDR3 is 16 residues long. Trimming took off 0 bases at V and 0 bases at J, with 6 bases between the two ends. Germline CDR1 and CDR2: LGHNA and YSLEER.

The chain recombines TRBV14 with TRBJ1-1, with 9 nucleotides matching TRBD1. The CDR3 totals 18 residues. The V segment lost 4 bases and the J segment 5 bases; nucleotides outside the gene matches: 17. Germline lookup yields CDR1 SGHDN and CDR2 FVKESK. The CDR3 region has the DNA TGTGCCAGCAGCCCCCCGCCCCCGCCGAGGACAGGGGAAACTGAAGCTTTCTTT. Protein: CASSPPPPPRTGETEAFF.

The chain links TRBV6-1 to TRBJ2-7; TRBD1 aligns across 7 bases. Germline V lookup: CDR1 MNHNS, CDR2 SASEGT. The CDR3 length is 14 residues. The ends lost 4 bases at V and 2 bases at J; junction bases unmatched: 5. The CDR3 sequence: CASSVGTVTYEQYF. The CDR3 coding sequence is TGTGCCAGCAGTGTGGGGACAGTTACCTACGAGCAGTACTTC.

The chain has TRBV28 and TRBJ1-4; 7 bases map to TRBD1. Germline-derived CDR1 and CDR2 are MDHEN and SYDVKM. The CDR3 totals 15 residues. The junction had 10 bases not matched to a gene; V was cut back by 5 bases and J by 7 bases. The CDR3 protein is CASSQQQGLLEKLFF. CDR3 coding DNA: TGTGCCAGCAGTCAACAACAGGGGTTACTTGAAAAACTGTTTTTT.

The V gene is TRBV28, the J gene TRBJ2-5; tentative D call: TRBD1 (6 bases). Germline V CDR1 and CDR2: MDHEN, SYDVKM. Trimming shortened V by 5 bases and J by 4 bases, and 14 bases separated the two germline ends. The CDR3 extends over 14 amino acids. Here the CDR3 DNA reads TGTGCCAGCAGTGCGGCCAGGGGATTAGAGACCCAGTACTTC. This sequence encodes CASSAARGLETQYF.

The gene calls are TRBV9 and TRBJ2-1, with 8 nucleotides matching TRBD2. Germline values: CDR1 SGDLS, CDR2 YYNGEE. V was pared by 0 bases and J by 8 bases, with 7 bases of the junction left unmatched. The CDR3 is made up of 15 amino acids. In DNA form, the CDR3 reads TGTGCCAGCAGCGTAGCGGGAGGGAGTAACGATGAGCAGTTCTTC. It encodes CASSVAGGSNDEQFF.

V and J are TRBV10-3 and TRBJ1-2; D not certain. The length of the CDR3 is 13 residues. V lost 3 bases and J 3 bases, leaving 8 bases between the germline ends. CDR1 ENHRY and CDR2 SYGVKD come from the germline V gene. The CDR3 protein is CAISDLRDYGYTF. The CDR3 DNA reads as TGTGCCATCAGTGACCTCCGGGACTATGGCTACACCTTC.

The CDR3 here is CASSLVPGDEQYF. Here the CDR3 DNA reads TGCGCCAGCAGCTTGGTCCCAGGGGACGAGCAGTACTTC. This chain links TRBV5-1 with TRBJ2-7; weak D call: TRBD1 (6 bases). Germline V lookup: CDR1 SGHRS, CDR2 YFSETQ. Between the trimmed V and J ends, which lost 0 bases and 5 bases, there was a span of 9 bases. The length of the CDR3 is 13 residues.

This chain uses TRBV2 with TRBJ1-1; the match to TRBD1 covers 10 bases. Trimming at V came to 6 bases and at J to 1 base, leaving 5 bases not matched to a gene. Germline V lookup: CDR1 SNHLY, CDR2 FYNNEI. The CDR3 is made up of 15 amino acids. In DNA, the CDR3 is TGTGCCAGCAGACCTGGGACAGGGGCGAACACTGAAGCTTTCTTT. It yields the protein CASRPGTGANTEAFF.

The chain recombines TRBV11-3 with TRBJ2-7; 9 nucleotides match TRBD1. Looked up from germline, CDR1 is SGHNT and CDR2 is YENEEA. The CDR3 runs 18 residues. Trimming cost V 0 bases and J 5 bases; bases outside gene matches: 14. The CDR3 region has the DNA TGTGCCAGCAGCTTAGATGGGGCACCCGGGACAGGGAGGAACGAGCAGTACTTC. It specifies CASSLDGAPGTGRNEQYF.